Below, 24 T cell receptor beta chains from the same sample are listed, as sequenced in a study of monozygotic twins with inflammatory bowel disease. For each CDR3 protein, TCRdb gives one entry from its re-call of the 5' RACE reads, without DNA. In all, the sample yields more than 300,000 distinct CDR3 sequences. The sequenced material came from blood. The receptor set was obtained from a human donor with ulcerative colitis or Crohn's disease, or a healthy co-twin of an affected twin (not recorded which).

The chain uses TRBV4-1 and TRBJ2-2; the D call of TRBD2 rests on TCRdb alone, since no DNA is present to check it. This CDR3 spans 18 amino acids. CDR1 and CDR2 (germline): MGHRA, YSYEKL. The CDR3 here is CASSQDPLAGGHTGELFF.

The chain couples TRBV29-1 to TRBJ1-2. This CDR3 contains 12 residues. Germline assignment: CDR1 SQVTM and CDR2 ANQGSEA. This CDR3 reads CSVVWGNYGYTF.

The chain links TRBV19 to TRBJ2-1; TCRdb calls TRBD1, which cannot be checked without DNA. This CDR3 has 15 amino acids. Germline lookup yields CDR1 LNHDA and CDR2 SQIVND (reference sequence). CDR3 sequence: CASRPIQGNLLEQFF.

The V call is TRBV5-1, the J call TRBJ1-3. Germline assignment: CDR1 SGHRS and CDR2 YFSETQ. The CDR3 runs to 15 residues. This CDR3 is CASSLVADSGNTIYF.

This sequence joins TRBV4-2 and TRBJ1-5. The CDR3 is made up of 15 amino acids. The germline CDR1 and CDR2 sequences are LGHNA and YNFKEQ. The CDR3 region is CASSQVPGSNQPQHF.

The chain is built from TRBV6-2 or TRBV6-3 and TRBJ2-1; the D call from TCRdb, TRBD2, cannot be confirmed without DNA. The germline V gene has CDR1 MNHEY and CDR2 SVGEGT. The CDR3 covers 14 residues. The CDR3 loop reads CASRTGGIGNEQFF.

V gene TRBV19 combines with J gene TRBJ1-5; as DNA is missing, the TRBD1 call by TCRdb cannot be tested. This CDR3 region has 15 residues. The germline V gene has CDR1 LNHDA and CDR2 SQIVND (reference sequence). The CDR3: CASSIQGPGNQPQHF.

V is TRBV6-1 and J is TRBJ2-5. Germline CDR1 MNHNS, CDR2 SASEGT. The length of the CDR3 is 15 residues. The CDR3 loop reads CASRNGPGYQETQYF.

The J gene is TRBJ2-1, the V gene TRBV28; TCRdb reports TRBD1, a call that lacks DNA to check it against. In germline, CDR1 is MDHEN, CDR2 SYDVKM. The CDR3 covers 11 residues. The CDR3 sequence: CALGGYDEQFF.

The chain is built from TRBV12-3 or TRBV12-4 and TRBJ1-1; TCRdb picks TRBD1, but there is no DNA to check that call. The CDR3 is 14 amino acids. The CDR3 region is CASNIEPQGTEAFF.

This rearrangement joins TRBV4-1 to TRBJ2-7; the D call from TCRdb, TRBD2, cannot be confirmed without DNA. Looked up from germline, CDR1 is MGHRA and CDR2 is YSYEKL. The CDR3 length is 16 residues. The CDR3 here is CASSQGLARGAYEQYF.

The rearrangement joins TRBV7-3 to TRBJ2-2; without DNA, the TCRdb call of TRBD2 cannot be checked. Germline values: CDR1 SGHTA, CDR2 FQGTGA. CDR3 length: 19 residues. CDR3 in amino acids: CASSLTLGGLATEGGELFF.

The V gene is TRBV4-1, the J gene TRBJ2-3; the TCRdb D gene call, TRBD1, has no DNA to confirm it. From germline, CDR1 is MGHRA and CDR2 YSYEKL. The CDR3 extends over 17 amino acids. The CDR3 protein is CASSQDKSGRGTDTQYF.

The chain's CDR3 is CASSFRTGDIYGYTF. This chain joins TRBV5-4 and TRBJ1-2; TCRdb designates TRBD1, a call that cannot be tested without DNA. Per the germline V gene, CDR1 is SGHNT and CDR2 is YYREEE (reference sequence). This CDR3 has 15 residues.

This sequence joins TRBV29-1 and TRBJ1-2; as DNA is missing, the TRBD1 call by TCRdb cannot be tested. The V gene's germline CDR1 is SQVTM and CDR2 ANQGSEA. The CDR3 sequence is 16 residues long. CDR3 region: CSGSDRVEGTNYGYTF.

The rearrangement joins TRBV3-1 to TRBJ2-7; TCRdb indicates TRBD1, and absent DNA this call remains unverified. Germline values: CDR1 LGHDT, CDR2 YNNKEL (reference sequence). The CDR3 consists of 15 residues. CDR3 sequence reads: CASSDPGLGSYEQYF.

The chain carries TRBV5-1 and TRBJ2-7. The CDR3 length is 15 residues. Germline V CDR1 and CDR2: SGHRS, YFSETQ. CDR3: CASSSGDFISYEQYF.

This chain uses TRBV4-1 with TRBJ1-3; TCRdb's D call of TRBD1 is untestable without DNA. Germline loops: CDR1 MGHRA, CDR2 YSYEKL. The CDR3 covers 21 residues. The CDR3 is CASSQLPVRTLRDRTGNTIYF.

The V call is TRBV6-5, the J call TRBJ2-2; lacking DNA, the TRBD1 call made by TCRdb goes unchecked. Germline loops: CDR1 MNHEY, CDR2 SVGAGI. This CDR3 contains 15 residues. CDR3 in amino acids: CASSYAQGFVGELFF.

The rearrangement links TRBV19 to TRBJ2-7; TCRdb reports TRBD1, a call that lacks DNA to check it against. Germline lookup yields CDR1 LNHDA and CDR2 SQIVND (reference sequence). The CDR3 has 13 residues. CDR3 sequence reads: CASSIGRGYEQYF.

This chain connects TRBV4-3 to TRBJ1-3; TCRdb outputs TRBD1, but without DNA this stays unchecked. This CDR3 region has 17 residues. In germline, CDR1 is LGHNA, CDR2 YSLEER. The CDR3 spells CASSQDGLGGYGNTIYF.

The chain has TRBV27 and TRBJ2-7; TCRdb's D call of TRBD1 is untestable without DNA. The CDR3 covers 15 residues. Germline CDR1 and CDR2: MNHEY and SMNVEV (reference sequence). CDR3 sequence reads: CASSFMTGGVGEQYF.

The genes are TRBV20-1 and TRBJ2-3; TCRdb's D call of TRBD1 is untestable without DNA. The germline CDR1 and CDR2 sequences are DFQATT and SNEGSKA (reference sequence). This CDR3 region has 14 residues. The CDR3 here is CSVPGQGSTDTQYF.

The chain joins TRBV7-8 to TRBJ2-5; TCRdb returns TRBD1, unconfirmable since there is no DNA. Germline V gene sequence: CDR1 SGHVS, CDR2 FQNEAQ. This CDR3 is built from 13 residues. CDR3 sequence: CASNSRGWETQYF.